The entry below describes one TCR beta chain. The data stem from a study of blood T cell repertoires in COVID-19. As for the study in general: From the United States, Italy and Spain came samples of acute and convalescent COVID-19. Sources were T cells, B-cell-depleted T cells, or PBMCs; the material itself was cDNA or gDNA.

Study processing details: Reference gene primer amplification gave nucleated cell count estimates. Sequencing was performed with immunoSEQ multiplex PCR; in TCRdb, only in-frame clones are kept and a portion is missing. V, J and clone size are those of that table, while D and trimming were read from the DNA. The top ten clones hold 12% to 15% of a sample with 150,000 to 200,000 clones, approximately 84% of them seen once. The CDR3 loop spans 18 amino acids. V gave up 5 bases and J gave up 0 bases; unmatched junction bases: 15. Germline lookup yields CDR1 SGHAT and CDR2 FQNNGV. The sample comprised peripheral blood. The chain joins TRBV11-2 to TRBJ1-2, with 7 bases fitting TRBD1. This TCR came from a young man with active or convalescent COVID-19. CDR3 residues: CASSLILGRGQTNYGYTF. The CDR3 bases are TGTGCCAGCAGCCTCATATTAGGAAGGGGACAGACTAACTATGGCTACACCTTC. The full variable domain, with the rest looked up from reference TRBV11-2 and TRBJ1-2, is EAGVAQSPRYKIIEKRQSVAFWCNPISGHATLYWYQQILGQGPKLLIQFQNNGVVDDSQLPKDRFSAERLKGVDSTLKIQPAKLEDSAVYLCASSLILGRGQTNYGYTFGSGTRLTVV.